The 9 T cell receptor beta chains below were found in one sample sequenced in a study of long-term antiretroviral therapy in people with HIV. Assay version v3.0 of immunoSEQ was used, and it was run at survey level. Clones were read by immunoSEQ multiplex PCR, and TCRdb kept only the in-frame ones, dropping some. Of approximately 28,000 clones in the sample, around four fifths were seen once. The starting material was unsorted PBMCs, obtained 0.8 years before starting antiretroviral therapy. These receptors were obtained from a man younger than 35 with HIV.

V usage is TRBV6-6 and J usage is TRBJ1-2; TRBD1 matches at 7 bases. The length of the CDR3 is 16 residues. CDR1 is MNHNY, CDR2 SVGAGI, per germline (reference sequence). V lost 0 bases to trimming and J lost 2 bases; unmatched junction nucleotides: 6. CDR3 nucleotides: TGTGCCAGCAGTTACTCGAAGGGGGCAGGGAACTATGGCTACACCTTC. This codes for CASSYSKGAGNYGYTF.

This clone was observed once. The CDR3 DNA reads TGTGCCACCGAGACCGGGACAGGGCGCACTGAAGCTTTCTTT. Translation gives CATETGTGRTEAFF. The chain uses TRBV6-6 and TRBJ1-1, with 9 bases aligning to TRBD1. Per germline, CDR1 MNHNY and CDR2 SVGAGI (reference sequence). The junction had 10 bases not matched to a gene; V was cut back by 10 bases and J by 4 bases. The CDR3 is 14 amino acids.

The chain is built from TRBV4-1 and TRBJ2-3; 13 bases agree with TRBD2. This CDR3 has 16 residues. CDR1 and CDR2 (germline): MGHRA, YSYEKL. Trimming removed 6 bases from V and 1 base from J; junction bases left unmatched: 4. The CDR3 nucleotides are TGCGCCAGCAGATGGACTAGCGGGGGCCGCACAGATACGCAGTATTTT. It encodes CASRWTSGGRTDTQYF.

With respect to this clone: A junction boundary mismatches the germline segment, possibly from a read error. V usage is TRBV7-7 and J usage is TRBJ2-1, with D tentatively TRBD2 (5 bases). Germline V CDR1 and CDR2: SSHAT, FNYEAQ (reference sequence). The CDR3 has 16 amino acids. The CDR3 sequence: CASRPWTGSSYNEQFF. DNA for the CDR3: TGTGCTAGCAGACCATGGACGGGGAGCTCCTACAATGAGCAGTTCTTC.

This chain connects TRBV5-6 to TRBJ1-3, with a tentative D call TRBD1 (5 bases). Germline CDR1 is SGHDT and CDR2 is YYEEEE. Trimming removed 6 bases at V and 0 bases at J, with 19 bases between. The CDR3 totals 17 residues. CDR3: CASTRDRSTFSGNTIYF. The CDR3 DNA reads TGTGCCAGCACTCGGGACCGATCCACTTTCTCTGGAAACACCATATATTTT.

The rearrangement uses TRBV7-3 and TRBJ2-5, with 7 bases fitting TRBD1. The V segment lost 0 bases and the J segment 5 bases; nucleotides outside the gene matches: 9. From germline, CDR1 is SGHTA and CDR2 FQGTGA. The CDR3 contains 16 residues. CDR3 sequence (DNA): TGTGCCAGCAGCTTAACAGGGGGCCTTGGGGGTGAGACCCAGTACTTC. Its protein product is CASSLTGGLGGETQYF.

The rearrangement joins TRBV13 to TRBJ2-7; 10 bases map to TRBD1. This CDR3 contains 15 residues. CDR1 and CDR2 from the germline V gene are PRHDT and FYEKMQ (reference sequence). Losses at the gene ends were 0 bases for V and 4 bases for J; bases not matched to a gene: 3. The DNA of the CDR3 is TGTGCCAGCAGCTTAGGAGACAGGGGGCTATACGAGCAGTACTTC. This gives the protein CASSLGDRGLYEQYF.

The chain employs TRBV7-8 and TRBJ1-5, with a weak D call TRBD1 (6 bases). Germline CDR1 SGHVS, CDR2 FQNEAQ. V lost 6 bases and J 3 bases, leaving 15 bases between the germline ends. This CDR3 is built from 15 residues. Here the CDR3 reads CASRVGAGDNQPQHF. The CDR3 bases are TGTGCCAGCAGGGTCGGGGCAGGGGACAATCAGCCCCAGCATTTT.

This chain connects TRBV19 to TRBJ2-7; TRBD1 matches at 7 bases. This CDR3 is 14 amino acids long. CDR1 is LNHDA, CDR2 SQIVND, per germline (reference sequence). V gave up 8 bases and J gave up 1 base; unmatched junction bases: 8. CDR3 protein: CASALPGQSYEQYF. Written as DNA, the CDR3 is TGTGCCAGTGCCCTTCCGGGACAGTCCTACGAGCAGTACTTC.